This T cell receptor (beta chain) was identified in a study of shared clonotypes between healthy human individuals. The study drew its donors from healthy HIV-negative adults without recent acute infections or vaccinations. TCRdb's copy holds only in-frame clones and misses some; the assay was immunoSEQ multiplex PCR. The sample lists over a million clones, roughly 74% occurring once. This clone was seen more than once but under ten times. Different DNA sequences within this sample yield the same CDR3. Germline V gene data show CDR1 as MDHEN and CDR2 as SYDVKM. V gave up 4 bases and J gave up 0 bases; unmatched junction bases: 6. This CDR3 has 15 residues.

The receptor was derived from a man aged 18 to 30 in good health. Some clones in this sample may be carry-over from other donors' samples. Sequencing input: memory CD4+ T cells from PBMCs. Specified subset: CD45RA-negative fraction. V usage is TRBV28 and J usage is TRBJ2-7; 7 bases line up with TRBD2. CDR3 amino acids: CASSSPSGSSYEQYF. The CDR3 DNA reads TGTGCCAGCAGTTCGCCTAGCGGAAGCTCCTACGAGCAGTACTTC.